Below, 16 T cell receptor beta chains from the same sample are listed, as sequenced in a study of blood T cell repertoires in COVID-19. Some clones are missing from TCRdb's copy, which holds only in-frame ones; the method was immunoSEQ multiplex PCR. In the table there are approximately 21,000 clones, approximately 73% of which are singletons. The material sequenced was peripheral blood. The receptors here all came from a human donor in a cohort sampled during active or convalescent COVID-19.

This clone was recorded a few times. The chain employs TRBV5-6 and TRBJ1-5; D possibly corresponds to TRBD1 (6 bases). Trimming took off 4 bases at V and 2 bases at J, with 22 bases between the two ends. Germline-derived CDR1 and CDR2 are SGHDT and YYEEEE. The CDR3 totals 18 residues. The CDR3 coding sequence is TGTGCCAGCAGCCTCACAGAACAGGGCGTTGGGCGCAATCAGCCCCAGCATTTT. Translating gives CASSLTEQGVGRNQPQHF.

This clone came up a few times. V is TRBV18 and J is TRBJ1-2, with D unclear. The V end was cut by 5 bases, the J end by 4 bases, with 14 bases between. CDR1 KGHSH and CDR2 LQKENI come from the germline V gene. This CDR3 has 14 amino acids. The CDR3 bases are TGTGCCAGCTCATCCGGATTCGAGGGCTATGGCTACACCTTC. Translated: CASSSGFEGYGYTF.

This chain connects TRBV28 to TRBJ1-1, with unresolved D. V was clipped by 8 bases and J by 11 bases, with 21 bases between them. The CDR3 has 13 residues. CDR1 and CDR2 from the germline V gene are MDHEN and SYDVKM. CDR3 sequence: CASSRSPSLWAFF. The CDR3 DNA is TGTGCCAGCTCCCGGTCACCGAGCTTGTGGGCTTTCTTT. The full variable domain, completed using reference TRBV28 and TRBJ1-1, is DVKVTQSSRYLVKRTGEKVFLECVQDMDHENMFWYRQDPGLGLRLIYFSYDVKMKEKGDIPEGYSVSREKKERFSLILESASTNQTSMYLCASSRSPSLWAFFGQGTRLTVV.

V gene TRBV2 combines with J gene TRBJ1-5; TRBD1 is a possible D gene (6 bases). The germline V and J ends were trimmed by 0 bases and 7 bases, with 13 bases remaining between them. CDR3 length equals 15 residues. Looked up from germline, CDR1 is SNHLY and CDR2 is FYNNEI. CDR3 DNA sequence: TGTGCCAGCAGTGAAGCGTCCAGGGGCGGGCAGCCCCAGCATTTT. Its translation is CASSEASRGGQPQHF.

This clone was observed a handful of times. This chain uses TRBV5-3 with TRBJ2-3; 10 nucleotides agree with TRBD2. TRBV5-3 is classed as an ORF, of uncertain function. Trimming at V came to 1 base and at J to 8 bases, leaving 10 bases not matched to a gene. The CDR3 is 16 amino acids. The CDR3 spells CARSLSPPAGGPTQYF. The DNA of the CDR3 is TGTGCCAGAAGCTTGAGCCCCCCAGCGGGAGGGCCTACGCAGTATTTT.

This chain's CDR3 is CASSTLSASSTDTQYF. The CDR3 DNA is TGTGCCAGCAGCACCCTTAGCGCATCTAGCACAGATACGCAGTATTTT. The chain recombines TRBV7-6 with TRBJ2-3; a weak D match, TRBD2 (5 bases). V shed 5 bases and J shed 0 bases, with 15 bases lying between them. Germline CDR1 and CDR2: SGHVS and FNYEAQ. CDR3 length: 16 residues.

The J gene is TRBJ1-1, the V gene TRBV27; 7 positions match TRBD1. The junction had 16 bases not matched to a gene; V was cut back by 4 bases and J by 5 bases. Germline CDR1 and CDR2: MNHEY and SMNVEV (reference sequence). The CDR3 loop spans 17 amino acids. In DNA form, the CDR3 reads TGTGCCAGCAGTTCCATAAGGAGGAAGGGGGCGTGGACTGAAGCTTTCTTT. Protein: CASSSIRRKGAWTEAFF.

The chain links TRBV7-2 to TRBJ2-3; 9 nucleotides agree with TRBD1. The germline V gene has CDR1 SGHTA and CDR2 FQGNSA. The CDR3 runs 16 residues. Trimming cost V 5 bases and J 2 bases; bases outside gene matches: 8. CDR3 nucleotides: TGTGCCAGCAGCAAGGGACAGGGTAGATACACAGATACGCAGTATTTT. Its protein is CASSKGQGRYTDTQYF. Combining the CDR3 with reference TRBV7-2 and TRBJ2-3 gives the whole variable domain GAGVSQSPSNKVTEKGKDVELRCDPISGHTALYWYRQSLGQGLEFLIYFQGNSAPDKSGLPSDRFSAERTGGSVSTLTIQRTQQEDSAVYLCASSKGQGRYTDTQYFGPGTRLTVL.

This clone was found a few times. The V call is TRBV9, the J call TRBJ2-7, with a weak D call TRBD2 (5 bases). V dropped 6 bases and J dropped 1 base, with 14 bases sitting between them. The CDR3 spans 14 residues. Germline CDR1 SGDLS, CDR2 YYNGEE. CDR3 nucleotide sequence: TGTGCCAGCAACTTAGACGGGATGTCCTACGAGCAGTACTTC. Protein: CASNLDGMSYEQYF.

The CDR3 region has the DNA TGTGCCAGCAGCCCGGGGACAGGCTCACCCTACGAGCAGTACTTC. Amino acids: CASSPGTGSPYEQYF. V usage is TRBV5-4 and J usage is TRBJ2-7; 8 nucleotides match TRBD1. Germline-derived CDR1 and CDR2 are SGHNT and YYREEE (reference sequence). The junction had 8 bases not matched to a gene; V was cut back by 4 bases and J by 2 bases. There are 15 residues in the CDR3.

The J gene is TRBJ2-5, the V gene TRBV6-6; D is perhaps TRBD2 (6 bases). The V end was cut by 6 bases, the J end by 5 bases, with 10 bases between. The CDR3 has 12 amino acids. Germline V lookup: CDR1 MNHNY, CDR2 SVGAGI (reference sequence). This CDR3 is CASSTRGETQYF. The CDR3 bases are TGTGCCAGCAGCACACGGGGGGAGACCCAGTACTTC.

The CDR3 is CASSPTGWYEQYF. CDR3 sequence (DNA): TGTGCCAGCTCACCAACAGGGTGGTACGAGCAGTACTTC. The rearrangement links TRBV18 to TRBJ2-7; possible D gene TRBD1, 6 bases. This CDR3 has 13 amino acids. Germline V lookup: CDR1 KGHSH, CDR2 LQKENI. V was cut by 2 bases and J by 4 bases, with 9 bases left in between.

The V and J genes are TRBV5-1 and TRBJ2-7; D possibly corresponds to TRBD1 (5 bases). The germline V gene has CDR1 SGHRS and CDR2 YFSETQ. This CDR3 is built from 13 residues. V was cut by 4 bases and J by 3 bases, with 11 bases left in between. The CDR3: CASSPDKLYEQYF. CDR3 DNA: TGCGCCAGCAGCCCGGACAAACTCTACGAGCAGTACTTC.

J is TRBJ1-2 and V is TRBV11-2; D not certain. The CDR3 extends over 13 amino acids. CDR1 and CDR2 (germline): SGHAT, FQNNGV. Trimming shortened V by 5 bases and J by 3 bases, and 10 bases separated the two germline ends. The CDR3 loop is CASSPAGYYGYTF. The DNA for the CDR3 is TGTGCCAGCAGCCCCGCAGGCTACTATGGCTACACCTTC.

The genes are TRBV29-1 and TRBJ2-1; TRBD2 is a possible D gene (6 bases). V lost 4 bases and J lost 6, with 13 bases in between. Germline CDR1 and CDR2: SQVTM and ANQGSEA. The CDR3 contains 13 residues. The CDR3 coding sequence is TGCAGCGTTGCACTAGCAGGGTTCAATGAGCAGTTCTTC. This translates into CSVALAGFNEQFF.

This clone has ten or more counts. The chain couples TRBV15 to TRBJ1-1; D might be TRBD1 (6 bases). Germline assignment: CDR1 LNHNV and CDR2 YYDKDF (reference sequence). Trimming removed 0 bases at V and 4 bases at J, with 9 bases between. There are 14 residues in the CDR3. The CDR3 DNA reads TGTGCCACCAGCAGAGATAACAGGGCCACTGAAGCTTTCTTT. This encodes CATSRDNRATEAFF.